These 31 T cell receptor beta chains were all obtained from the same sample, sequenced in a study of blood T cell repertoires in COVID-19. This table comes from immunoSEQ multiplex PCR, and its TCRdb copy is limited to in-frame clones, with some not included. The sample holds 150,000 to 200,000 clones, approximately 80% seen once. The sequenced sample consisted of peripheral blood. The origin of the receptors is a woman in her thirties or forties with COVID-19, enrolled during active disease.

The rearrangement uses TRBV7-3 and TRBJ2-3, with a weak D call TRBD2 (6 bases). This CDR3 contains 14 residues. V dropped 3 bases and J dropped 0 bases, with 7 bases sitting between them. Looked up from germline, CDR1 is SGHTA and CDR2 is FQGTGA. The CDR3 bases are TGTGCCAGCAGCTTTGGGGGGAGCACAGATACGCAGTATTTT. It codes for CASSFGGSTDTQYF.

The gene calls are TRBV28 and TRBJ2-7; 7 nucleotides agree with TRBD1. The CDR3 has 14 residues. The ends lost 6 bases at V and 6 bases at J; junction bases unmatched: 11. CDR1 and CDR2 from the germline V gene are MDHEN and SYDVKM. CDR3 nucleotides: TGTGCCAGCAGAACAGGGGTATTCGAAGTCGAGCAGTACTTC. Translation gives CASRTGVFEVEQYF.

The chain's CDR3 is CASSLQGDGQPQHF. The DNA of the CDR3 is TGTGCCAGCAGCCTCCAGGGGGATGGTCAGCCCCAGCATTTT. The chain joins TRBV3-1 (or the pseudogene TRBV3-2) to TRBJ1-5, with 7 positions matching TRBD1. The CDR3 is made up of 14 amino acids. V lost 4 bases, J lost 6 bases, and 6 bases stayed unmatched. Looked up from germline, CDR1 is LGHDT and CDR2 is YNNKEL (reference sequence).

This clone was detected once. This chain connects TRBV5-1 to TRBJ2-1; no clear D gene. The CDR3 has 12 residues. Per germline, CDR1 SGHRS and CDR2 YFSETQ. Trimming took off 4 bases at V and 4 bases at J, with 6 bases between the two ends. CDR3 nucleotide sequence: TGCGCCAGCAGCCCAGGTTACAATGAGCAGTTCTTC. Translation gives CASSPGYNEQFF.

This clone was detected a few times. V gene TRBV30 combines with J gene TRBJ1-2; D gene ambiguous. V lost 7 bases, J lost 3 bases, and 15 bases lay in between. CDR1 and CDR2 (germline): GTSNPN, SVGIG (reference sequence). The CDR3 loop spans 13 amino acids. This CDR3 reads CALGPNRDYGYTF. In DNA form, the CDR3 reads TGTGCCTTGGGCCCCAACCGGGACTATGGCTACACCTTC.

CDR3 amino acids: CASSLSPEPNTEAFF. The CDR3 DNA reads TGTGCCAGCAGTTTGTCGCCCGAGCCGAACACTGAAGCTTTCTTT. This rearrangement joins TRBV6-5 to TRBJ1-1, with D unresolved. Germline CDR1 reads MNHEY; CDR2 reads SVGAGI. This CDR3 spans 15 amino acids. Trimming shortened V by 4 bases and J by 1 base, and 13 bases separated the two germline ends.

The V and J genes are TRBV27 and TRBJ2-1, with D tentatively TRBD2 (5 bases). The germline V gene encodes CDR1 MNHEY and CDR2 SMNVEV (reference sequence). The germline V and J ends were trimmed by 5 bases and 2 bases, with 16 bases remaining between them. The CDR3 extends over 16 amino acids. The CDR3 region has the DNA TGTGCCAGCAGTGTCGCCGGGGAGATGACCTACAATGAGCAGTTCTTC. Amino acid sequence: CASSVAGEMTYNEQFF.

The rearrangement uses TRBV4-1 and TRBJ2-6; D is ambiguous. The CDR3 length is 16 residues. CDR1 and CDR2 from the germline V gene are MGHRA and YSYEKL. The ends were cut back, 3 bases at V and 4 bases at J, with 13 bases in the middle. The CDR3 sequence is CASSHLPLFGANVLTF. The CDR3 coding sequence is TGCGCCAGCAGCCACCTTCCTTTGTTCGGGGCCAACGTCCTGACTTTC.

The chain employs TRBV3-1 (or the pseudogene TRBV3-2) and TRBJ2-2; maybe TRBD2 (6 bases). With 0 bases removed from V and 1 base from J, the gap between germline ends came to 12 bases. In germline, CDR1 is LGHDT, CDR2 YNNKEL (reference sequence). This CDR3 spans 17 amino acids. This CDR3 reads CASSQDLGGENTGELFF. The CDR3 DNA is TGTGCCAGCAGCCAAGATCTTGGCGGGGAGAACACCGGGGAGCTGTTTTTT.

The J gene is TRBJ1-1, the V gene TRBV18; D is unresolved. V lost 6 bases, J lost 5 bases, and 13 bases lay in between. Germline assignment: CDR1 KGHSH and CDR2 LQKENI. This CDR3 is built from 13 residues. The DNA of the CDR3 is TGTGCCAGCTCCGGGTTTGTTGGGACTGAAGCTTTCTTT. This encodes CASSGFVGTEAFF.

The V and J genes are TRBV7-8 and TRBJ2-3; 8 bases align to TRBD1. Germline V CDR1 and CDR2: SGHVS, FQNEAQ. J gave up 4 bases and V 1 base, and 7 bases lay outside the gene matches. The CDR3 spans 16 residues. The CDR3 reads CASSLGYVGQADTQYF. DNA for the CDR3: TGTGCCAGCAGCTTAGGCTATGTGGGACAGGCAGATACGCAGTATTTT.

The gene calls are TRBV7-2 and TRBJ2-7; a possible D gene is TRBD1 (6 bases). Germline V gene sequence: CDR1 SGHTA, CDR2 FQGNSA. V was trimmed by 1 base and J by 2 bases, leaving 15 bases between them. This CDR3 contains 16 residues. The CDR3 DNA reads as TGTGCCAGCAGCTTAGGGCTAGAAGCAGGGGCCTACGAGCAGTACTTC. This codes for CASSLGLEAGAYEQYF.

As DNA, the CDR3 is TGTGCCAGAAGCTTGCCCGCGTTTGGGGCTAGCGGGAGTTCTGGGGCCAACGTCCTGACTTTC. As protein: CARSLPAFGASGSSGANVLTF. The chain is built from TRBV5-3 and TRBJ2-6, with TRBD2 identical over 10 bases. TRBV5-3 is an open reading frame whose function is uncertain. This CDR3 has 21 amino acids. V gave up 1 base and J gave up 1 base; unmatched junction bases: 14.

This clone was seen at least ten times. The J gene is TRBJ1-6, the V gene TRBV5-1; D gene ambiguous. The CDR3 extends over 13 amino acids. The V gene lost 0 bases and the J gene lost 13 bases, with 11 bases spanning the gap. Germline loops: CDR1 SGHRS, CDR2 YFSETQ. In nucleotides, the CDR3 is TGCGCCAGCAGCTTGGCGGGGTGGGGTCCCCTCCACTTT. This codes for CASSLAGWGPLHF.

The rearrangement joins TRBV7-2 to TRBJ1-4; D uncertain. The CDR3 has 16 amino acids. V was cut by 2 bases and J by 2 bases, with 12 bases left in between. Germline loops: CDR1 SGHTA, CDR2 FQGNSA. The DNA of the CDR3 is TGTGCCAGCAGCTTATCCAGGCTTACCACTAATGAAAAACTGTTTTTT. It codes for CASSLSRLTTNEKLFF.

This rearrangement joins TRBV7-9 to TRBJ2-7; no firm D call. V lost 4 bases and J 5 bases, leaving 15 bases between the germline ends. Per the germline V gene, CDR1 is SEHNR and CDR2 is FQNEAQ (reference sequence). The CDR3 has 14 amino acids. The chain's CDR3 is CASSSPLSPHEQYF. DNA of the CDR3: TGTGCCAGCAGCTCACCCCTTAGCCCCCACGAGCAGTACTTC.

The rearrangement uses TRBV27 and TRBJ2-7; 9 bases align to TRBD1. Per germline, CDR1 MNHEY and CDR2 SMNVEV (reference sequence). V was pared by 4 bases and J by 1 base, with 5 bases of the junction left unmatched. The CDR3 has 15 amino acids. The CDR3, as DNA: TGTGCCAGCAGTTACACCGGGACAGGGTCCTACGAGCAGTACGTC. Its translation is CASSYTGTGSYEQYV.

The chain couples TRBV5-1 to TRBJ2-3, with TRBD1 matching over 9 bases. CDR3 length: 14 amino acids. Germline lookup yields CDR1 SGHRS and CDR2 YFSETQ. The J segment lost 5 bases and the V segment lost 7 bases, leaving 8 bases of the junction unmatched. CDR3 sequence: CASLGQGDGDTQYF. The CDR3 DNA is TGCGCCAGCCTGGGACAGGGAGATGGAGATACGCAGTATTTT.

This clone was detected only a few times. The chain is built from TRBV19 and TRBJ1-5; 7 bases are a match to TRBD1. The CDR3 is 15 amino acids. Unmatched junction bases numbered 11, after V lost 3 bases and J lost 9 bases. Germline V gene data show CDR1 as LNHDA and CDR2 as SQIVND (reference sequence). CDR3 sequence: CASSIQQGTLSPQHF. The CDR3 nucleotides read TGTGCCAGTAGTATTCAACAGGGGACCCTTTCGCCCCAGCATTTT.

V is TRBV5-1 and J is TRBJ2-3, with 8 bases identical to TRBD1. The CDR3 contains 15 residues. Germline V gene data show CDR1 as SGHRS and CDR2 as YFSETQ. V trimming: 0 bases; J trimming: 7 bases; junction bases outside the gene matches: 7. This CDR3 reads CASSLGGQGANTQYF. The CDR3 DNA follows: TGCGCCAGCAGCTTGGGTGGGCAGGGGGCAAATACGCAGTATTTT.

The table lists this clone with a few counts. CDR3 sequence: CASRGTRQGEQYF. DNA for the CDR3: TGTGCCAGCAGGGGCACCCGACAGGGCGAGCAGTACTTC. The rearrangement links TRBV27 to TRBJ2-7; 7 bases are a match to TRBD1. The CDR3 totals 13 residues. In germline, CDR1 is MNHEY, CDR2 SMNVEV (reference sequence). Trimming removed 6 bases from V and 6 bases from J; junction bases left unmatched: 8.

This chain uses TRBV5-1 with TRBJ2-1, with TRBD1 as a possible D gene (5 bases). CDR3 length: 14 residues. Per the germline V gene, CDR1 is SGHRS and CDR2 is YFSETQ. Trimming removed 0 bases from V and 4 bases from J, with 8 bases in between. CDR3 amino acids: CASSLGGAYNEQFF. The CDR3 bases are TGCGCCAGCAGCTTGGGTGGGGCTTACAATGAGCAGTTCTTC.

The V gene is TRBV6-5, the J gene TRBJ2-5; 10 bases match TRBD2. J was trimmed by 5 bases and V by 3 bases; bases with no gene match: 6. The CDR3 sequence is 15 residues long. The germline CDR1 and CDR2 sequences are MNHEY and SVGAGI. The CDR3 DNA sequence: TGTGCCAGCAGTTATAGAGCGGGAGGGCCGGAGACCCAGTACTTC. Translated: CASSYRAGGPETQYF.

The DNA of the CDR3 is TGTGCCAGCAGCCCCAACAGGGTTTATAGCAATCAGCCCCAGCATTTT. This codes for CASSPNRVYSNQPQHF. The V call is TRBV4-2, the J call TRBJ1-5; a possible D gene is TRBD1 (6 bases). The CDR3 has 16 residues. The germline CDR1 and CDR2 sequences are LGHNA and YNFKEQ. Between the trimmed V and J ends, which lost 4 bases and 0 bases, there was a span of 13 bases.

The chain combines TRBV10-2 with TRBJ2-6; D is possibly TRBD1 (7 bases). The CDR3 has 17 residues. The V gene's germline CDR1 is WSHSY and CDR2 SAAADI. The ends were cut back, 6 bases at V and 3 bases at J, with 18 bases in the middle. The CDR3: CASSPHQGGGGANVLTF. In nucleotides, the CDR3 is TGCGCCAGCAGCCCCCATCAGGGGGGTGGTGGGGCCAACGTCCTGACTTTC.

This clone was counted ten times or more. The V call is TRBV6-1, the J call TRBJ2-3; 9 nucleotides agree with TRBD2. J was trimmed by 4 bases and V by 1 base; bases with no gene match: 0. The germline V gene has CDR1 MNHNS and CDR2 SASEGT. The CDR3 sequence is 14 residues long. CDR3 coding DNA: TGTGCCAGCAGTGAAGGCGGGGGGGCAGATACGCAGTATTTT. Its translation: CASSEGGGADTQYF.

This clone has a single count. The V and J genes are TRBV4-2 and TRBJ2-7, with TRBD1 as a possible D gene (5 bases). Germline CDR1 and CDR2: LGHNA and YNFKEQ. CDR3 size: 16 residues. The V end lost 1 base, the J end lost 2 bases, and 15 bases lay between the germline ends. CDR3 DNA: TGTGCCAGCAGCCAAGTGCATCCCCAGGGCCCCTACGAGCAGTACTTC. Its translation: CASSQVHPQGPYEQYF.

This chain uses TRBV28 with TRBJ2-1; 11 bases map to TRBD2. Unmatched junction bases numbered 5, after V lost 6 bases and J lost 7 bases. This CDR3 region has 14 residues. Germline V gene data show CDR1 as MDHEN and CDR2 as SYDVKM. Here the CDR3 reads CASRLAGAWNEQFF. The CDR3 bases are TGTGCCAGCAGACTAGCGGGGGCGTGGAATGAGCAGTTCTTC.

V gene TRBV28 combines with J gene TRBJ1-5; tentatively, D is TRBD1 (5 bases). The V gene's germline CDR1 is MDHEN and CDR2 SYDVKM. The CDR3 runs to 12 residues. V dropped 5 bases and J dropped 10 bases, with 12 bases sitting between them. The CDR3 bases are TGTGCCAGCAGTACCCTACAGGTCCCCCAGCATTTT. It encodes CASSTLQVPQHF. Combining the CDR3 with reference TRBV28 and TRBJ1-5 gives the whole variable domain DVKVTQSSRYLVKRTGEKVFLECVQDMDHENMFWYRQDPGLGLRLIYFSYDVKMKEKGDIPEGYSVSREKKERFSLILESASTNQTSMYLCASSTLQVPQHFGDGTRLSIL.

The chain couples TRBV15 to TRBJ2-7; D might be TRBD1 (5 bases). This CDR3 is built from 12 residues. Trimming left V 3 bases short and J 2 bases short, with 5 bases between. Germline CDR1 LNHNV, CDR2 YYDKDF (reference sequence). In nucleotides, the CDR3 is TGTGCCACCAGCAGGGACACCTACGAGCAGTACTTC. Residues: CATSRDTYEQYF.

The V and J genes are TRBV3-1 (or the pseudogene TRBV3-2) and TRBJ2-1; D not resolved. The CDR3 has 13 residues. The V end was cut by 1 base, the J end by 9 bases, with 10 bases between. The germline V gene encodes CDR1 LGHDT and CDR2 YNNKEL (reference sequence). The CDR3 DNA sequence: TGTGCCAGCAGCCAAGTAAGATCCGGTGAGCAGTTCTTC. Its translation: CASSQVRSGEQFF.